Sequencing of this T cell receptor beta chain was carried out in a study of shared clonotypes between healthy human individuals. Study-wide findings and caveats: Sharing across four donors was seen in 5% to 5.5% of naive CD4 clonotypes.

About this clone itself: Its antigen is undetermined.

Into CD45RA+ naive and CD45RA-negative memory subsets, the CD4+ cells were split. V was cut by 0 bases and J by 2 bases, with 11 bases left in between. This CDR3 region has 15 residues. Germline CDR1 is LNHNV and CDR2 is YYDKDF (reference sequence). Clones were sequenced by immunoSEQ multiplex PCR, and TCRdb holds only the in-frame ones, with some missing. The sample lists 980,000 or so clones; 70% to 85% were seen once. The clonotype was recovered from a young man in good health. The V gene is TRBV15, the J gene TRBJ2-7; a possible D gene is TRBD2 (5 bases). The sample consisted of memory CD4+ T cells sorted from blood. Specified subset: CD45RA-negative fraction. DNA of the CDR3: TGTGCCACCAGCAGAGAAGGACTGGGTACCTACGAGCAGTACTTC. It encodes CATSREGLGTYEQYF.